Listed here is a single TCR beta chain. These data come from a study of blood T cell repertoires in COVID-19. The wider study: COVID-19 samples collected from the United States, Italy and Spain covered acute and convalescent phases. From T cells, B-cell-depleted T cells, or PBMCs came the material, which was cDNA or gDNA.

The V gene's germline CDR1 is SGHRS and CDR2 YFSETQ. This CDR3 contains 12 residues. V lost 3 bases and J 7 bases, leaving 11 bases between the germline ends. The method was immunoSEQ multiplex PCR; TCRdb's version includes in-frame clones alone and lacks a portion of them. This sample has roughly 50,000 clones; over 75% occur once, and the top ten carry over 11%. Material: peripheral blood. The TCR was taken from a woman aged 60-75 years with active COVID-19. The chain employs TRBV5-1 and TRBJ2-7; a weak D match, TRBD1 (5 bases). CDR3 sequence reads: CASSSVSGEQYF. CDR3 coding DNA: TGCGCCAGCAGCTCTGTTTCAGGGGAGCAGTACTTC.